This entry features one T cell receptor (beta chain) sequence. Antigen specificity is unknown. Germline CDR1 and CDR2: SGDLS and YYNGEE. The trim removed 3 bases at V and 0 bases at J, leaving 4 bases unmatched. This CDR3 region has 15 residues. Measured with immunoSEQ multiplex PCR; TCRdb has only the in-frame clones, and not every one. The data contain around 20,000 clones, roughly 88% of them seen just once; the ten biggest clones take up around 22%. The data stem from a study of radiotherapy plus CTLA-4 blockade in lung cancer. Study-level results: Early clone dynamics of blood T cells, plus interferon-beta, reportedly predicted response best. Among blood TCR repertoires after radiotherapy plus ipilimumab, tumor-derived clones expanded.

V gene TRBV9 combines with J gene TRBJ1-2; 8 positions agree with TRBD1. The receptor was derived from a human donor with non-small cell lung cancer whose response to radiotherapy plus ipilimumab could not be evaluated. Sequences were derived from peripheral blood, sampled from a patient treated with radiotherapy plus ipilimumab. In DNA, the CDR3 is TGTGCCAGCAGCGAGGGACAGGCCGCTAACTATGGCTACACCTTC. Its translation is CASSEGQAANYGYTF.